The TCR beta chain described here comes from a study of early T cells in non-severe SARS-CoV-2 infection. TCRdb itself ran the 5' RACE reads through MiXCR, one entry per CDR3 protein. The data contain about 22,000 distinct CDR3 sequences, approximately 5% of them singletons. Germline-derived CDR1 and CDR2 are MNHEY and SVGEGT. The CDR3 runs 14 residues. The V gene lost 6 bases and the J gene lost 2 bases, with 13 bases spanning the gap. This sequence was found in an adult who was a healthcare worker with PCR-confirmed SARS-CoV-2 infection or an uninfected control (not recorded which). This chain joins TRBV6-2 or TRBV6-3 and TRBJ1-1, with D possibly TRBD1 on 6 matching bases. The specimen was whole blood. In nucleotides, the CDR3 is TGTGCCAGCAGCCTGACAGGAGTCAACACTGAAGCTTTCTTT. Translating gives CASSLTGVNTEAFF.